This T cell receptor (beta chain) was captured in a study of shared clonotypes between healthy human individuals. Study-level findings and limits: Estimated clonotype richness was generally higher in naive than memory subsets.

Trimming removed 7 bases from V and 0 bases from J, with 15 bases in between. CDR1 is MNHNY, CDR2 SVGAGI, per germline (reference sequence). CDR3 length: 15 amino acids. Investigators divided CD4+ cells into CD45RA+ naive and CD45RA-negative memory subsets. For each subset, genomic DNA was distributed in equal portions over several immunoSEQ plates. Method: immunoSEQ multiplex PCR; TCRdb's copy keeps in-frame clones and lacks some. The sample records around 350,000 clones, roughly 70% being singletons. Details on this clone: Its antigen is as yet unknown.

The sequencing input was memory CD4+ T cells sorted from blood. Subset noted: CD45RA-negative fraction. The chain is built from TRBV6-6 and TRBJ1-1, with a weak D call TRBD1 (6 bases). The receptor comes from a man aged 25 to 40 in good health. CDR3 coding DNA: TGTGCCAGCACATTGTTCAGGGGCATGAACACTGAAGCTTTCTTT. This gives the protein CASTLFRGMNTEAFF.